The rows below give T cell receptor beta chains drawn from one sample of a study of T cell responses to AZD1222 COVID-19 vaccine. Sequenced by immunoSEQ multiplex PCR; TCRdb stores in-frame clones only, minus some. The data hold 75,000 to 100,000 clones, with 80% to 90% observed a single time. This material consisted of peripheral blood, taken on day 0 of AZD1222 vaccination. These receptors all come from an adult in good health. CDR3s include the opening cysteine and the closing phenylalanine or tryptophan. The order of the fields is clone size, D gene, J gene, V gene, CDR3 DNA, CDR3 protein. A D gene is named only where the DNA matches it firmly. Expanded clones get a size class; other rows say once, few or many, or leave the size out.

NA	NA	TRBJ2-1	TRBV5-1	TGCGCCAGCACCCGAACCCAGGGCTCTGAGCAGTTCTTC	CASTRTQGSEQFF
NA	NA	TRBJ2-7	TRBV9	TGTGCCAGCAGCGTAGCCGGCCACGAGCAGTACTTC	CASSVAGHEQYF
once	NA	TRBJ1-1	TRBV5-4	TGTGCCAGCAGAGCTACCGGGACCCAAGGGTATGGTGAAGCTTTCTTT	CASRATGTQGYGEAFF
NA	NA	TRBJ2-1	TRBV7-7	TGTGCTAGCACTATGGGGCCGGGCTCCGGGGACAATGAGCAGTTCTTC	CASTMGPGSGDNEQFF
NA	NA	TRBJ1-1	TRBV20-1	TGCAGCAGGGTGTGGAGAACTGAAGCTTTCTTT	CSRVWRTEAFF
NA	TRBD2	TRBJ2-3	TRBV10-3	TGTGCCATCAAGCTAGCGGGGGGTAGCACAGATACGCAGTATTTT	CAIKLAGGSTDTQYF
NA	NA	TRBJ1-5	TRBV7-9	TGTGCCAGCAGCTTATCGGGCGGTCAGCCCCAGCATTTT	CASSLSGGQPQHF
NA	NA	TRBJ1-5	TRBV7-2	TGTGCCAGCAGCTCCATCAGGGTTGGGGGCAATCAGCCCCAGCATTTT	CASSSIRVGGNQPQHF
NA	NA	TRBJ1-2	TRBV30	TGTGCCTGGAGCGAGACGGTTAACTATGGCTACACCTTC	CAWSETVNYGYTF
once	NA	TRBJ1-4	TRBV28	TGTGCCAGCAGTTTATCAGGAGGGTTGGAGAAACTGTTTTTT	CASSLSGGLEKLFF
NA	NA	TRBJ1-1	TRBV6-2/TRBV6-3	TGTGCCAGCAGTTTTAGAGACCCTAACACTGAAGCTTTCTTT	CASSFRDPNTEAFF
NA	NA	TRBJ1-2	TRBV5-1	TGCGCCAGCAGCTTGGGCTGGGTAGGGGACTATGGCTACACCTTC	CASSLGWVGDYGYTF
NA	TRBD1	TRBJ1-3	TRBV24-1	TGTGCCACCAGTGACCATACCGGGACAGGGGGCGCGAAATCTGGAAACACCATATATTTT	CATSDHTGTGGAKSGNTIYF
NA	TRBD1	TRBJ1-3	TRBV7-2	TGTGCCAGCAGCTTCGACAGGGTCAACACCATATATTTT	CASSFDRVNTIYF
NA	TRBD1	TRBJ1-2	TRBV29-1	TGCAGCGTTGAAGGTCTTTACTCCACAGGGGTAGGGAACTATGGCTACACCTTC	CSVEGLYSTGVGNYGYTF
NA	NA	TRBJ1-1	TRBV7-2	TGTGCCAGCAGCTTAGCGACGGGAACGGGGGCTTTCTTT	CASSLATGTGAFF
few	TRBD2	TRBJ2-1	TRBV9	TGTGCCAGCAGCGTAGGCGGGGGGGCCTACAATGAGCAGTTCTTC	CASSVGGGAYNEQFF
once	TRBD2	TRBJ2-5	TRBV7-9	TGTGCCAGCAGCTTAGACATCGGGGGGGCGCTAGAGACCCAGTACTTC	CASSLDIGGALETQYF
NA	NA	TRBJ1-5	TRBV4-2	TGTGCCAGCAGCCGCAATCAGGGGAACCAGCCCCAGCATTTT	CASSRNQGNQPQHF
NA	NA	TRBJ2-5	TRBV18	TGTGCCAGCCTGATTCCTGGCGGGGAGACCCAGTACTTC	CASLIPGGETQYF
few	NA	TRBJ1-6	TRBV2	TGTGCCAGCAGTGAAGGGTCCGGGGTACCCCTCCACTTT	CASSEGSGVPLHF
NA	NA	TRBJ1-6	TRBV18	TGTGCCAGCTCAGCTGACGCGAATTCACCCCTCCACTTT	CASSADANSPLHF
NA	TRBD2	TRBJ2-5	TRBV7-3	TGTGCCAGCAGCTTACACTCTCCTAGCGGGGGGGCTTCGGCCCAGTACTTC	CASSLHSPSGGASAQYF
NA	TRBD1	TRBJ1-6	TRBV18	TGTGCCAGCTCACGGGACAGGGTTAATTCACCCCTCCACTTT	CASSRDRVNSPLHF
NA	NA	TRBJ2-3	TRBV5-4	TGTGCCAGCAGCTTGGGACTAGGGGGGACAGATACGCAGTATTTT	CASSLGLGGTDTQYF
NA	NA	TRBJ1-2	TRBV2	TGTGCCAGCAGTGAAGTGGACAGCTATGGCTACACCTTC	CASSEVDSYGYTF
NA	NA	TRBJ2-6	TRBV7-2	TGTGCCAGCAGCTTAGACTGGGTTCTACTGGGGGCCAACGTCCTGACTTTC	CASSLDWVLLGANVLTF
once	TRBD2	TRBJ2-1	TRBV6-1	TGTGCCAGCAGTGAAACCGGGACTAGCGGGTACAATGAGCAGTTCTTC	CASSETGTSGYNEQFF
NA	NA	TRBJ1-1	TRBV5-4	TGTGCCAGCAGCAAGACAGGGAACACTGAAGCTTTCTTT	CASSKTGNTEAFF
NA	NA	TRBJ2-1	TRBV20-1	TGCAGTGCTAGGGCCAACCAGGAGCAGTTCTTC	CSARANQEQFF
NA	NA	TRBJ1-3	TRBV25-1	TGTGCCAGCAGCGACGCGGGGAGGGTACGGTCTGGAAACACCATATATTTT	CASSDAGRVRSGNTIYF
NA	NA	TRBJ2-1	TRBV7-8	TGTGCCAGCAGCTTAGGGTTGGGTTTGAATGAGCAGTTCTTC	CASSLGLGLNEQFF
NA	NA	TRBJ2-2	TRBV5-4	TGTGCCAGCAGTTATACAGAGCCCGGGGAGCTGTTTTTT	CASSYTEPGELFF
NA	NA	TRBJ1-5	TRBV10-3	TGTGCCATCGGGACGGATAGCAATCAGCCCCAGCATTTT	CAIGTDSNQPQHF
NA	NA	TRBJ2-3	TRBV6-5	TGTGCCAGCAGTTACTCGAGCGAAACGGATACGCAGTATTTT	CASSYSSETDTQYF
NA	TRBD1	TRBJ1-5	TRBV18	TGTGCCAGTCGACAGGGGGCACGGGGCAATCAGCCCCAGCATTTT	CASRQGARGNQPQHF
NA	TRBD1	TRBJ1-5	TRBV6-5	TGTGCCAGCAGTTACGGGACAGGGTTAAATCAGCCCCAGCATTTT	CASSYGTGLNQPQHF
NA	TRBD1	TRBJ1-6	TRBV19	TGTGCCAGTAGTCGCACAGGGGGATCCTATAATTCACCCCTCCACTTT	CASSRTGGSYNSPLHF
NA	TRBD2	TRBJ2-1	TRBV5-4	TGTGCCAGCAGCTCCTCACTAGCGGGGAGCTCCTACAATGAGCAGTTCTTC	CASSSSLAGSSYNEQFF